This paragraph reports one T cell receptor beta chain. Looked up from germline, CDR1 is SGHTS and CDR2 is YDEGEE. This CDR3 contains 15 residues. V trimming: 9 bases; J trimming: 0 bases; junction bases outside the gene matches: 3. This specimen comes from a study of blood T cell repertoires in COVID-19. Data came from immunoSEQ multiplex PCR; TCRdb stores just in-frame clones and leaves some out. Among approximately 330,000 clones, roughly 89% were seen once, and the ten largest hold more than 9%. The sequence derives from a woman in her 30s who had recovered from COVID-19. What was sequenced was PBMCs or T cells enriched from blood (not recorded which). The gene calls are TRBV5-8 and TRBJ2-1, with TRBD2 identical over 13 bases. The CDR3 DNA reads TGTGCCACCCGGACTAGCGGGAGCTCCTACAATGAGCAGTTCTTC. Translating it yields CATRTSGSSYNEQFF.